This is a list of T cell receptor beta chains from one sample in a study of metastatic and nonmetastatic thyroid tumors. TCRdb re-analyzed the PCR reads through MiXCR. Counted here are some 36,000 clones, about a sixth occurring once; the ten biggest clones make up less than 7.5%. The source material was blood. These receptors were taken from a male donor with papillary thyroid cancer or a benign thyroid nodule (not recorded which). Some clones in this sample may be carry-over from other donors' samples. CDR3s include the opening cysteine and the closing phenylalanine or tryptophan. The order of the fields is D gene, V gene, clone size, J gene, CDR3 protein, CDR3 DNA. D genes are given only for firm matches. Part of the rows lack a size; the others show once, few, many or a class for expanded clones.

>.|TRBV6-2/TRBV6-3|many|TRBJ1-2
CASSVAPLGGYTF
TGTGCCAGCAGTGTAGCTCCCTTGGGAGGCTACACCTTC
>.|TRBV15|many|TRBJ1-4
CATSIQVTTNEKLFF
TGTGCCACCAGCATTCAGGTTACAACTAATGAAAAACTGTTTTTT
>.|TRBV6-1|few|TRBJ2-2
CARTNIRDGGLRELSF
TGTGCCAGAACCAATATCCGGGACGGGGGCCTGCGGGAGCTGTCTTTT
>.|TRBV7-9|.|TRBJ2-2
CASSLGPGNTGDLFF
TGTGCCAGCAGCTTAGGTCCTGGGAACACCGGGGATCTGTTTTTT
>.|TRBV30|.|TRBJ1-2
CACRWEDGYTF
TGTGCCTGTAGGTGGGAGGATGGCTACACCTTC
>TRBD1|TRBV7-9|many|TRBJ1-4
CASSVRDSSNEKLFF
TGTGCCAGCAGCGTAAGGGACAGCTCGAATGAAAAACTGTTTTTT
>.|TRBV9|many|TRBJ2-5
CASSEGLGSETQYF
TGTGCCAGCAGCGAGGGTCTCGGGAGCGAGACCCAGTACTTC
>.|TRBV11-1|many|TRBJ2-5
CASSRHSDRSETQYF
TGTGCCAGCAGCCGACATTCAGACAGGTCGGAGACCCAGTACTTC
>.|TRBV3-1|many|TRBJ2-3
CASSLTTGDLTDTQYF
TGTGCCAGCAGCCTTACCACGGGGGACCTCACAGATACGCAGTATTTT
>TRBD2|TRBV6-1|few|TRBJ2-2
CASRPGLAGRAGDLFF
TGTGCCAGCAGACCGGGACTAGCGGGACGGGCCGGGGATCTGTTTTTT
>.|TRBV5-1|.|TRBJ2-1
CASSLGLLVGSYNEQFF
TGCGCCAGCAGCTTGGGGTTATTAGTGGGGTCCTACAATGAGCAGTTCTTC
>TRBD2|TRBV6-1|few|TRBJ2-5
CASIPAGLAGGQAETQYF
TGTGCCAGCATCCCTGCGGGACTAGCGGGTGGGCAGGCGGAGACCCAGTACTTC
>TRBD1|TRBV10-3|many|TRBJ2-2
CAISERGGSNTGELFF
TGTGCCATCAGTGAGAGAGGGGGCTCGAACACCGGGGAGCTGTTTTTT
>TRBD2|TRBV5-1|many|TRBJ2-2
CASSGGLDSPGELFF
TGCGCCAGCAGCGGGGGACTAGATTCCCCCGGGGAGCTGTTTTTT
>TRBD2|TRBV20-1|many|TRBJ2-3
CSARDTSGNTDTQYF
TGCAGTGCTAGAGATACTAGCGGGAACACAGATACGCAGTATTTT
>TRBD2|TRBV3-1|many|TRBJ2-1
CASSQDQGLAGGEQFF
TGTGCCAGCAGCCAAGACCAGGGACTAGCGGGAGGTGAGCAGTTCTTC
>.|TRBV7-2|many|TRBJ2-1
CASSLQQGGYNEQFF
TGTGCCAGCAGCTTACAACAGGGAGGGTACAATGAGCAGTTCTTC
>TRBD1|TRBV9|many|TRBJ1-2
CASSVGQGTNYGYTF
TGTGCCAGCAGCGTAGGACAGGGGACTAACTATGGCTACACCTTC
>TRBD2|TRBV11-2|many|TRBJ2-1
CASRSTSGSRQFF
TGTGCCAGCAGATCAACTAGCGGGAGTAGGCAGTTCTTC
>.|TRBV20-1|many|TRBJ1-4
CSARTLQGEKLFF
TGCAGTGCCCGTACACTCCAAGGCGAAAAACTGTTTTTT
>.|TRBV20-1|many|TRBJ2-5
CSASVQVRETQYF
TGCAGTGCTTCGGTTCAGGTTAGGGAGACCCAGTACTTC
>.|TRBV19|many|TRBJ1-5
CASSIGGQPNQPQHF
TGTGCCAGTAGTATTGGGGGGCAGCCGAATCAGCCCCAGCATTTT
>.|TRBV19|once|TRBJ2-2
CASMSREGGTGELFF
TGTGCCAGTATGTCACGGGAAGGCGGGACCGGGGAGCTGTTTTTT
>.|TRBV6-5|medium-sized|TRBJ2-7
CASSYSTSYEQYF
TGTGCCAGCAGTTACTCTACTTCCTACGAGCAGTACTTC
>.|TRBV6-1|few|TRBJ2-7
CASSPQTVYEQYF
TGTGCCAGCAGTCCGCAGACAGTTTACGAGCAGTACTTC
>.|TRBV7-9|many|TRBJ1-5
CASSWGDNQPQHF
TGTGCCAGCAGCTGGGGGGATAATCAGCCCCAGCATTTT
>TRBD2|TRBV6-4|many|TRBJ2-3
CASSDSSGRSDTQYF
TGTGCCAGCAGTGATTCTAGCGGGAGATCAGATACGCAGTATTTT
>TRBD1|TRBV9|many|TRBJ2-2
CASSVAFLGTVNTGELFF
TGTGCCAGCAGCGTAGCATTTCTCGGGACAGTGAACACCGGGGAGCTGTTTTTT
>.|TRBV11-2|.|TRBJ1-2
CAGSLDPAGMGGYTF
TGTGCCGGCAGCTTAGATCCGGCAGGGATGGGGGGCTACACCTTC
>.|TRBV20-1|many|TRBJ1-5
CSARDPQAADQPQHF
TGCAGTGCTAGAGACCCCCAGGCGGCGGATCAGCCCCAGCATTTT
>.|TRBV18|few|TRBJ1-3
CASSAGTAQGNTIYF
TGTGCCAGCTCAGCGGGGACGGCCCAGGGAAACACCATATATTTT
>.|TRBV6-1|many|TRBJ1-1
CASSEEGGGSTEAFF
TGTGCCAGCAGTGAAGAGGGGGGCGGGAGCACTGAAGCTTTCTTT
>.|TRBV25-1|many|TRBJ2-1
CASSKGGYNEQFF
TGTGCCAGCAGTAAGGGGGGCTACAATGAGCAGTTCTTC
>.|TRBV7-2|many|TRBJ1-6
CASSLTGNTPLHF
TGTGCCAGCAGCTTAACAGGGAATACACCCCTCCACTTT
>TRBD2|TRBV5-4|many|TRBJ2-7
CASRLAGYNDEQYF
TGTGCCAGCCGACTAGCGGGATATAACGACGAGCAGTACTTC
>.|TRBV5-4|many|TRBJ2-6
CASSLVGQDSGANVLTF
TGTGCCAGCAGCTTGGTGGGACAAGACTCTGGGGCCAACGTCCTGACTTTC
>TRBD1|TRBV6-4|many|TRBJ2-7
CASSDGQGSYEQYF
TGTGCCAGCAGTGACGGACAGGGGTCCTACGAGCAGTACTTC
>TRBD1|TRBV6-2/TRBV6-3|many|TRBJ1-5
CASSWGTDQPQHF
TGTGCCAGCAGTTGGGGGACAGATCAGCCCCAGCATTTT
>TRBD1|TRBV29-1|many|TRBJ1-2
CSVEVAGGSYGYTF
TGCAGCGTTGAAGTGGCAGGGGGATCTTATGGCTACACCTTC
>TRBD1|TRBV6-1|medium-sized|TRBJ1-6
CASSEAGRGTNSPLHF
TGTGCCAGCAGTGAAGCGGGCAGGGGGACCAATTCACCCCTCCACTTT
>.|TRBV12-3/TRBV12-4|many|TRBJ1-1
CASRAGPMNTEAFF
TGTGCCAGCAGGGCAGGCCCGATGAACACTGAAGCTTTCTTT
>TRBD2|TRBV4-1|.|TRBJ2-7
CASSQVGGSGYEQYF
TGTGCCAGCAGCCAAGTGGGCGGGAGTGGGTACGAGCAGTACTTC
>.|TRBV11-3|many|TRBJ1-2
CASSFNGETYGYTF
TGTGCCAGCAGCTTTAATGGAGAAACCTATGGCTACACCTTC
>TRBD2|TRBV13|many|TRBJ2-7
CASSNRTKLAGGQTYEQYF
TGTGCCAGCAGCAACCGAACAAAGCTAGCGGGAGGTCAGACCTACGAGCAGTACTTC